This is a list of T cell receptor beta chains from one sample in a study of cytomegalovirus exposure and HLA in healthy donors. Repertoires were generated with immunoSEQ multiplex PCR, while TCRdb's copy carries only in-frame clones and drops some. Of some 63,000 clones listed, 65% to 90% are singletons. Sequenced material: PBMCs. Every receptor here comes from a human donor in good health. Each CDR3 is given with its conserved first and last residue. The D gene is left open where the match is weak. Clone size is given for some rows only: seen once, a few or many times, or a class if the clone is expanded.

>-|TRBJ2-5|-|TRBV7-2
TGTGCCAGCAGCTTAGGACAGGCCCTAGGGGAGCAGTACTTC
CASSLGQALGEQYF
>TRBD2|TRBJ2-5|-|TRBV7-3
TGTGCCAGCAGCTTAACATTAGGGACTAGCGGGACGGAGACCCAGTACTTC
CASSLTLGTSGTETQYF
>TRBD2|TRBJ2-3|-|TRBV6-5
TGTGCCAGCAGTTTGACTAGCGGGCTAACAGATACGCAGTATTTT
CASSLTSGLTDTQYF
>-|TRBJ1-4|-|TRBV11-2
TGTGCCAGCACTCCCGGGGGGGCAACTAATGAAAAACTGTTTTTT
CASTPGGATNEKLFF
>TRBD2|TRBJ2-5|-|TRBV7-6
TGTGCCAGCAGCTTGGGATGGACTAGCGGGGGCCTCGGGGACCAGTACTTC
CASSLGWTSGGLGDQYF
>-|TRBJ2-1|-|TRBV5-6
TGTGCCAGCAGCGATGGGAGGGGGGCTTACAATGAGCAGTTCTTC
CASSDGRGAYNEQFF
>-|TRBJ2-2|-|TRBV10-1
TGCGCCAGCTGCGTGACACGCACCGGGGAGCTGTTTTTT
CASCVTRTGELFF
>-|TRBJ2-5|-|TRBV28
TGTGCCAGCAACCCAGGGGAAGAGACCCAGTACTTC
CASNPGEETQYF
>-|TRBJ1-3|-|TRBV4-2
TGTGCCAGCAGCCAAGATCTAAGGGGTACTGGAAACACCATATATTTT
CASSQDLRGTGNTIYF
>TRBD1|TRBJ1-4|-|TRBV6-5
TGTGCCAGCAAGATAATACAGGGGGCGAATGAAAAACTGTTTTTT
CASKIIQGANEKLFF
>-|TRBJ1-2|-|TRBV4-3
TGCGCCAGCAGCCCGGGACTGGCGGATCGGTTTGGGCATGGCTACACCTTC
CASSPGLADRFGHGYTF
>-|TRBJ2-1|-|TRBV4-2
TGTGCCAGCAGCCAAGAGACTAGTGCTATAAACAATGAGCAGTTCTTC
CASSQETSAINNEQFF
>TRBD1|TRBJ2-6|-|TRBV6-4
TGTGCCAGCAGTGGGACAGGGGGCGCTGGGGCCAACGTCCTGACTTTC
CASSGTGGAGANVLTF
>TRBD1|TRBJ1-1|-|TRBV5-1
TGCGCCAGCAGCCCCGACAGGGTTATAATGAACACTGAAGCTTTCTTT
CASSPDRVIMNTEAFF
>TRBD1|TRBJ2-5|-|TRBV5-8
TGTGCCAGCAGCACGGACAGGTCTGGTTCGGAAGAGACCCAGTACTTC
CASSTDRSGSEETQYF
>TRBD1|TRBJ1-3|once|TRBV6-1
TGTGCCAGCAGTGAACTGTTACAGGGGGGAGGAAACACCATATATTTT
CASSELLQGGGNTIYF
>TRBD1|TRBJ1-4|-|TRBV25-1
TGTGCCAGCAGGCTGACAGGGGGTGGGAATGAAAAACTGTTTTTT
CASRLTGGGNEKLFF
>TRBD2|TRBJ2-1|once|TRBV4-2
TGTGCCAGCAGCCAAGAGGCTAGCGGGATAAATGAGCAGTTCTTC
CASSQEASGINEQFF
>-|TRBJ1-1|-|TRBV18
TGTGCCAGCTCACAGACAACGAACACTGAAGCTTTCTTT
CASSQTTNTEAFF
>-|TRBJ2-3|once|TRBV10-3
TGTGCCATCAATGGGGGACAGAGGGGGGAGCTATCCACAGATACGCAGTATTTT
CAINGGQRGELSTDTQYF
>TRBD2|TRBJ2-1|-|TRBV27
TGTGCCAGCATTGGTTGGGATTCGGCGGGGGGCCTCTACAATGAGCAGTTCTTC
CASIGWDSAGGLYNEQFF
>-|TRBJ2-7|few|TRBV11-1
TGTGCCAGCAGCCCGACTGGACTGAACTACGAGCAGTACTTC
CASSPTGLNYEQYF
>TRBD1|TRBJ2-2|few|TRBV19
TGTGCCAGTAGTATTTATGCAGGGGGCTCGAACACCGGGGAGCTGTTTTTT
CASSIYAGGSNTGELFF
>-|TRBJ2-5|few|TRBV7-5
TGTGCCAGAAGTTTCGGACTAGCGGGAAAAGAGACCCAGTACTTC
CARSFGLAGKETQYF
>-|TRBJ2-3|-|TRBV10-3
TGTGCCATGAGGCGGTCGGGAGACGGTTCAGATACGCAGTATTTT
CAMRRSGDGSDTQYF
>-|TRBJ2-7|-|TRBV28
TGTGCCAGCAGTTTACTAGGGACACTTGCCTACGAGCAGTACTTC
CASSLLGTLAYEQYF
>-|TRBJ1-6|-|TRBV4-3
TGCGCCAGCAGCCAAGAGTGGGTTAGCTTCGCACCCCTCCACTTT
CASSQEWVSFAPLHF
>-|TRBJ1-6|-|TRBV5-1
TGCGCCAGCAGCACCGGACAGAATTCACCCCTCCACTTT
CASSTGQNSPLHF
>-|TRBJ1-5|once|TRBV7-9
TGTGCCAGCAGCTTGGTGGGGCTCAATCAGCCCCAGCATTTT
CASSLVGLNQPQHF
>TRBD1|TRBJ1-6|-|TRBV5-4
TGTGCCACCACACTGGGGACAGGGAGCTCCTATAATTCACCCCTCCACTTT
CATTLGTGSSYNSPLHF
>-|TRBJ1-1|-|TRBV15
TGTGCCACCAGCAGCCAGTGGAACACTGAAGCTTTCTTT
CATSSQWNTEAFF
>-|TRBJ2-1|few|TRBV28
TGTGCCAGCAGTCCCGAATCGGGTTTCGCATACAATGAGCAGTTCTTC
CASSPESGFAYNEQFF
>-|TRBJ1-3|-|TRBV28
TGTGCCAGCAGTACCCCAGACAGGACCTCTGGAAACACCATATATTTT
CASSTPDRTSGNTIYF
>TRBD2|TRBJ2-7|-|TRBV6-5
TGTGCCAGCACCAGCGCGGGGGTGGGTGAGCAGTACTTC
CASTSAGVGEQYF
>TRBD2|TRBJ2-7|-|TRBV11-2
TGTGCCAGCAGCTCAACTAGCGGGAGGGTCCACGAGCAGTACTTC
CASSSTSGRVHEQYF
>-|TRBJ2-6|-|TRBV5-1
TGCGCCAGCAGCTTGGGGGGGGAAGCTGGGGCCAACGTCCTGACTTTC
CASSLGGEAGANVLTF
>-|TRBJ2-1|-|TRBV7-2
TGTGCCAGCAGCTTTGCCGCAGGGCGCCACATAAGTGGTGAGCAGTTCTTC
CASSFAAGRHISGEQFF
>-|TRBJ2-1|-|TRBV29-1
TGCAGCGTTGCACAGGGTAGCAATGAGCAGTTCTTC
CSVAQGSNEQFF
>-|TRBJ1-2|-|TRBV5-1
TGCGCCAGCAGCTTGTTCGACAGTACCTTCCCCTCTAACTATGGCTACACCTTC
CASSLFDSTFPSNYGYTF
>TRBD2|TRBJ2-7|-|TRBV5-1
TGCGCCAGCAGCTTAAGGACTAGCGGGAGCTACGTTTACGAGCAGTACTTC
CASSLRTSGSYVYEQYF
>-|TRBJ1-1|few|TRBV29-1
TGCAGCGTTCAAGTCCGAGGAGTAGAGAACACTGAAGCTTTCTTT
CSVQVRGVENTEAFF
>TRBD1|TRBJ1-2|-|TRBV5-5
TGTGCCAGCAGGCCGACAGGGGACCGTCGCCCGGGTGGCTACACCTTC
CASRPTGDRRPGGYTF
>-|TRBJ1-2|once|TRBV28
TGTGCCAGCAGCGCCAGGGAATATGGCTACACCTTC
CASSAREYGYTF
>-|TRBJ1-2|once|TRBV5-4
TGTGCCAGCAGCCTGGCAGGGTCTAACTATGGCTACACCTTC
CASSLAGSNYGYTF
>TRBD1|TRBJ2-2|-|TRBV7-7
TGTGCTAGCAGAGGACAGGGGGCCGGGGAGCTGTTTTTT
CASRGQGAGELFF
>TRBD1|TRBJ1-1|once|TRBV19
TGTGCCAGTAGTATTACAGGGGCTGATAGCACTGAAGCTTTCTTT
CASSITGADSTEAFF
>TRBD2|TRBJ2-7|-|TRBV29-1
TGCAGCGTTGAATGGGTGGGAGGGATCGCGTACGAGCAGTACTTC
CSVEWVGGIAYEQYF
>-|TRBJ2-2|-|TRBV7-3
TGTGCCAGCAGAGGACTCTTGAACACCGGGGAGCTGTTTTTT
CASRGLLNTGELFF
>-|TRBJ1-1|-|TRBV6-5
TGTGCCAGCAGCAACAGCGAGGGCACTGAAGCTTTCTTT
CASSNSEGTEAFF
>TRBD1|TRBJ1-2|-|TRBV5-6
TGTGCCAGCAGCTTGTGGGACAGGGGGGTATCGGGCTACACCTTC
CASSLWDRGVSGYTF
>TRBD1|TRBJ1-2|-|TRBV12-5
TGTGCTAGTGGTTTGACAAACAGGGGACTTGTTGGCTACACCTTC
CASGLTNRGLVGYTF
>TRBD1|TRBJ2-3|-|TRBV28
TGTGCCAGCAGTCCCTCGTTGACAGGGGGCACAGATACGCAGTATTTT
CASSPSLTGGTDTQYF
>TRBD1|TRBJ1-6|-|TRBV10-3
TGTGCCATCAGGCAGGGGGCCAGTAATTCACCCCTCCACTTT
CAIRQGASNSPLHF